The 32 T cell receptor beta chains given below trace back to one sample, sequenced in a study of CD8+ T cells in alopecia areata. Treatment meaning: oral pan-JAK inhibitor, 5-10 mg twice daily. The authors extracted RNA and reverse transcribed it into cDNA as the sequencing template. TCRdb's table, derived via immunoSEQ multiplex PCR, lists solely in-frame clones and lacks some. The table lists some 190,000 clones, 50% to 60% of them singletons. The sequences come from CD4+ T cells sorted from blood, collected at week 4, from a patient treated with tofacitinib. Receptors originate from a human donor with alopecia areata.

This clone was picked up many times. This rearrangement joins TRBV7-2 to TRBJ1-2; TRBD1 matches 8 bases. This CDR3 is 13 amino acids long. The germline CDR1 and CDR2 sequences are SGHTA and FQGNSA. Germline trimming cut 4 bases from V and 6 bases from J; bases unmatched to any gene: 4. CDR3 DNA sequence: TGTGCCAGCAGCTCCAGACAGGGGCATGGCTACACCTTC. It specifies CASSSRQGHGYTF.

This sequence joins TRBV6-5 and TRBJ1-3; D call uncertain. The germline V and J ends were trimmed by 2 bases and 7 bases, with 3 bases remaining between them. The CDR3 runs to 11 residues. Germline CDR1 is MNHEY and CDR2 is SVGAGI. CDR3 in DNA: TGTGCCAGCAGTTACAAGAACACCATATATTTT. It translates to CASSYKNTIYF.

The J gene is TRBJ2-7, the V gene TRBV7-2; D unclear. The CDR3 has 14 residues. Germline CDR1 reads SGHTA; CDR2 reads FQGNSA. Trimming left V 0 bases short and J 4 bases short, with 10 bases between. The CDR3 DNA reads TGTGCCAGCAGCTTAGCAGGGTTGGGTTACGAGCAGTACTTC. Its protein product is CASSLAGLGYEQYF.

The CDR3 DNA sequence: TGCGCCAGCAGCCCGGCCCGCACTAGCGGGAATTTGGGAGAGTTCTTC. It is translated as CASSPARTSGNLGEFF. This chain joins TRBV5-1 and TRBJ2-1; 10 nucleotides align to TRBD2. Unmatched junction bases numbered 18, after V lost 4 bases and J lost 14 bases. The CDR3 sequence is 16 residues long. Germline V gene sequence: CDR1 SGHRS, CDR2 YFSETQ. Together with reference TRBV5-1 and TRBJ2-1, the CDR3 gives the full variable domain: KAGVTQTPRYLIKTRGQQVTLSCSPISGHRSVSWYQQTPGQGLQFLFEYFSETQRNKGNFPGRFSGRQFSNSRSEMNVSTLELGDSALYLCASSPARTSGNLGEFFGPGTRLTVL.

J is TRBJ2-1 and V is TRBV27; 10 positions match TRBD2. Germline lookup yields CDR1 MNHEY and CDR2 SMNVEV (reference sequence). The trim removed 5 bases at V and 11 bases at J, leaving 9 bases unmatched. This CDR3 comprises 14 residues. CDR3 DNA sequence: TGTGCCAGCAGTCACCGGACTAGCGGTGAAAAGCAGTTCTTC. Encoded protein: CASSHRTSGEKQFF.

A few counts support this clone. This sequence joins TRBV7-2 and TRBJ2-7, with 11 bases identical to TRBD2. Germline-derived CDR1 and CDR2 are SGHTA and FQGNSA. J lost 7 bases, V lost 3 bases, and 8 bases had no gene match. CDR3 size: 15 residues. This chain's CDR3 is CASSFSGRALGEQYF. The CDR3 region has the DNA TGTGCCAGCAGCTTTAGCGGGAGGGCCCTGGGGGAGCAGTACTTC. The full variable domain, completed using reference TRBV7-2 and TRBJ2-7, is GAGVSQSPSNKVTEKGKDVELRCDPISGHTALYWYRQSLGQGLEFLIYFQGNSAPDKSGLPSDRFSAERTGGSVSTLTIQRTQQEDSAVYLCASSFSGRALGEQYFGPGTRLTVT.

This clone has only a few counts. The chain is built from TRBV11-2 and TRBJ2-3; D is ambiguous. Trimming took off 1 base at V and 2 bases at J, with 16 bases between the two ends. The CDR3 has 17 amino acids. Germline CDR1 and CDR2: SGHAT and FQNNGV. Here the CDR3 reads CASSLVVGGLNTDTQYF. The CDR3 coding sequence is TGTGCCAGCAGCTTAGTGGTTGGCGGCCTTAACACAGATACGCAGTATTTT.

This clone occurred a few times. The J gene is TRBJ2-1, the V gene TRBV4-2, with D perhaps TRBD2 (5 bases). The V end was cut by 1 base, the J end by 0 bases, with 16 bases between. The CDR3 extends over 18 amino acids. From germline, CDR1 is LGHNA and CDR2 YNFKEQ. The CDR3 region is CASSQATGLFSSYNEQFF. DNA for the CDR3: TGTGCCAGCAGCCAAGCGACGGGGTTATTTAGCTCCTACAATGAGCAGTTCTTC.

The chain employs TRBV29-1 and TRBJ2-7; D possibly uses TRBD1 or TRBD2 (5 bases each). Trimming stripped 6 bases from V and 3 bases from J, with 18 bases between. The CDR3 loop spans 14 amino acids. Germline CDR1 reads SQVTM; CDR2 reads ANQGSEA. As DNA, the CDR3 is TGCAGCGTCCCTGCCGGGACGAGCCTCTACGAGCAGTACTTC. This codes for CSVPAGTSLYEQYF.

This rearrangement joins TRBV6-1 to TRBJ2-5, with D perhaps matching TRBD1 (6 bases). The CDR3 has 13 residues. CDR1 and CDR2 from the germline V gene are MNHNS and SASEGT. Trimming took 7 bases from V and 4 from J, leaving 13 bases between them. The CDR3 protein is CASNRDIGETQYF. CDR3 DNA: TGTGCCAGCAACCGGGACATCGGAGAGACCCAGTACTTC.

This rearrangement joins TRBV15 to TRBJ2-3; D ambiguous. The CDR3 sequence is 13 residues long. Germline assignment: CDR1 LNHNV and CDR2 YYDKDF (reference sequence). Trimming shortened V by 1 base and J by 3 bases, and 5 bases separated the two germline ends. The CDR3 nucleotides are TGTGCCACCAGCAGAGGTTTAACAGATACGCAGTATTTT. Translation gives CATSRGLTDTQYF. Using reference TRBV15 and TRBJ2-3 for the parts outside the CDR3, the full variable domain is DAMVIQNPRYQVTQFGKPVTLSCSQTLNHNVMYWYQQKSSQAPKLLFHYYDKDFNNEADTPDNFQSRRPNTSFCFLDIRSPGLGDTAMYLCATSRGLTDTQYFGPGTRLTVL.

This chain uses TRBV29-1 with TRBJ2-1; 10 nucleotides agree with TRBD2. Trimming removed 3 bases from V and 6 bases from J; junction bases left unmatched: 2. The CDR3 spans 13 residues. Germline CDR1 SQVTM, CDR2 ANQGSEA. The CDR3 region has the DNA TGCAGCGTTGAGGCTAGCGGGAGCAATGAGCAGTTCTTC. It is translated as CSVEASGSNEQFF.

The J gene is TRBJ1-2, the V gene TRBV9; the D gene is possibly TRBD1 (6 bases). Looked up from germline, CDR1 is SGDLS and CDR2 is YYNGEE. The CDR3 runs to 15 residues. Trimming pared 5 bases from V and 0 bases from J, leaving 14 bases between. The CDR3 DNA reads as TGTGCCAGCAGTCGGGACATGGGCTCTAACTATGGCTACACCTTC. Residues: CASSRDMGSNYGYTF.

The chain joins TRBV6-6 to TRBJ2-5; tentative D call: TRBD1 (6 bases). CDR1 and CDR2 (germline): MNHNY, SVGAGI (reference sequence). The length of the CDR3 is 16 residues. Trimming took off 3 bases at V and 2 bases at J, with 16 bases between the two ends. CDR3 DNA: TGTGCCAGCAGTTATAGCACTGGCAGGGGTCAAGAGACCCAGTACTTC. This translates into CASSYSTGRGQETQYF.

This sequence joins TRBV10-3 and TRBJ1-5; 8 bases match TRBD1. Germline assignment: CDR1 ENHRY and CDR2 SYGVKD. Trimming removed 10 bases from V and 2 bases from J; junction bases left unmatched: 4. This CDR3 comprises 13 residues. The CDR3 protein is CASMTGGNQPQHF. The DNA of the CDR3 is TGTGCCAGCATGACAGGGGGCAATCAGCCCCAGCATTTT.

The J gene is TRBJ2-5, the V gene TRBV29-1; D remains unclear. From germline, CDR1 is SQVTM and CDR2 ANQGSEA. There are 14 residues in the CDR3. The V end was cut by 1 base, the J end by 0 bases, with 9 bases between. The CDR3 loop is CSVEAPGYQETQYF. The CDR3 region has the DNA TGCAGCGTTGAAGCACCGGGCTACCAAGAGACCCAGTACTTC.

The chain links TRBV11-2 to TRBJ1-2, with no clear D. Germline V lookup: CDR1 SGHAT, CDR2 FQNNGV. The CDR3 is 16 amino acids. V shed 3 bases and J shed 2 bases, with 16 bases lying between them. In DNA form, the CDR3 reads TGTGCCAGCAGCTTCCAAGGACCCCGTTCGAACTATGGCTACACCTTC. Translated: CASSFQGPRSNYGYTF.

This sequence joins TRBV2 and TRBJ1-4; 7 nucleotides agree with TRBD1. The CDR3 covers 15 residues. Germline V CDR1 and CDR2: SNHLY, FYNNEI. J lost 4 bases, V lost 6 bases, and 8 bases had no gene match. The CDR3 reads CASSRDRLFNEKLFF. The CDR3 nucleotides are TGTGCCAGCAGCCGGGACAGACTTTTTAATGAAAAACTGTTTTTT.

This chain joins TRBV5-1 and TRBJ2-1, with D possibly being TRBD2 (5 bases). V was trimmed by 6 bases and J by 0 bases, leaving 10 bases between them. Germline V CDR1 and CDR2: SGHRS, YFSETQ. The CDR3 is made up of 14 amino acids. CDR3 in amino acids: CASTRDVSYNEQFF. The CDR3 coding sequence is TGCGCCAGCACCCGGGATGTCTCCTACAATGAGCAGTTCTTC.

The chain joins TRBV14 to TRBJ2-3; 9 nucleotides agree with TRBD2. The ends lost 1 base at V and 5 bases at J; junction bases unmatched: 7. The CDR3 contains 16 residues. The germline CDR1 and CDR2 sequences are SGHDN and FVKESK. The CDR3: CASSQGRLAALDTQYF. CDR3 coding DNA: TGTGCCAGCAGCCAAGGCCGACTAGCGGCCTTAGATACGCAGTATTTT.

As DNA, the CDR3 is TGCAGCGTTGTAGGGTCTAGCTTCCGCTCCTACAATGAGCAGTTCTTC. Translated: CSVVGSSFRSYNEQFF. V and J are TRBV29-1 and TRBJ2-1; possible D gene TRBD2, 5 bases. The CDR3 extends over 16 amino acids. Trimming pared 4 bases from V and 0 bases from J, leaving 16 bases between. Germline CDR1 reads SQVTM; CDR2 reads ANQGSEA.

Concerning this clone itself: This CDR3 is also generated by other DNA sequences in the sample. This chain joins TRBV6-5 and TRBJ1-2; D perhaps matches TRBD1 (6 bases). The V gene lost 6 bases and the J gene lost 2 bases, with 10 bases spanning the gap. The CDR3 runs to 13 residues. Germline loops: CDR1 MNHEY, CDR2 SVGAGI. CDR3 bases: TGTGCCAGCAGACCCGACAGGAACTATGGCTACACCTTC. This encodes CASRPDRNYGYTF.

The V and J genes are TRBV19 and TRBJ2-5; unclear D gene. In germline, CDR1 is LNHDA, CDR2 SQIVND (reference sequence). Trimming stripped 5 bases from V and 4 bases from J, with 14 bases between. CDR3 length equals 14 residues. For the CDR3, the DNA is TGTGCCAGTAGTCTCCCTGATTGGCGAGAGACCCAGTACTTC. Its protein product is CASSLPDWRETQYF.

This clone showed up just a few times. The gene calls are TRBV2 and TRBJ1-2, with TRBD1 matching 8 bases. The junction had 7 bases not matched to a gene; V was cut back by 1 base and J by 0 bases. The CDR3 totals 17 residues. The germline CDR1 and CDR2 sequences are SNHLY and FYNNEI. CDR3 bases: TGTGCCAGCAGTGAAGGGGGGACAGGCCCCGCTAACTATGGCTACACCTTC. Translation gives CASSEGGTGPANYGYTF.

This clone came up a few times. This chain links TRBV7-2 with TRBJ1-5, with TRBD1 as a possible D gene (5 bases). Germline V CDR1 and CDR2: SGHTA, FQGNSA. The CDR3 length is 15 residues. The germline V and J ends were trimmed by 3 bases and 1 base, with 10 bases remaining between them. The CDR3: CASSLEGKSNQPQHF. The CDR3, as DNA: TGTGCCAGCAGCTTGGAGGGGAAAAGCAATCAGCCCCAGCATTTT.

This clone is a singleton in its sample. The chain uses TRBV11-2 and TRBJ2-7; possibly TRBD2 for D (6 bases). Germline V gene data show CDR1 as SGHAT and CDR2 as FQNNGV. The CDR3 is 14 amino acids. V was shortened by 3 bases and J by 3 bases, with 12 bases between the two germline ends. The CDR3 DNA is TGTGCCAGCAGCTTTCACCTAGCGAACTACGAGCAGTACTTC. Its protein is CASSFHLANYEQYF.

The V and J genes are TRBV15 and TRBJ2-5; no definite D call. The length of the CDR3 is 13 residues. The V end lost 4 bases, the J end lost 5 bases, and 11 bases lay between the germline ends. The germline V gene has CDR1 LNHNV and CDR2 YYDKDF (reference sequence). CDR3 DNA sequence: TGTGCCACCAGCACCCGGATCTCCGAGACCCAGTACTTC. Its protein product is CATSTRISETQYF.

The chain employs TRBV5-1 and TRBJ2-7; no clear D gene. Trimming removed 3 bases at V and 0 bases at J, with 10 bases between. CDR1 SGHRS and CDR2 YFSETQ come from the germline V gene. The CDR3 consists of 14 residues. CDR3 protein: CASSSSGNSYEQYF. For the CDR3, the DNA is TGCGCCAGCAGCTCTTCAGGTAACTCCTACGAGCAGTACTTC. Full variable domain (rest looked up from reference TRBV5-1 and TRBJ2-7): KAGVTQTPRYLIKTRGQQVTLSCSPISGHRSVSWYQQTPGQGLQFLFEYFSETQRNKGNFPGRFSGRQFSNSRSEMNVSTLELGDSALYLCASSSSGNSYEQYFGPGTRLTVT.

The sample holds one count of this clone. The J gene is TRBJ2-1, the V gene TRBV5-6, with 7 bases aligning to TRBD2. The CDR3 runs to 13 residues. Per the germline V gene, CDR1 is SGHDT and CDR2 is YYEEEE. The V gene end was trimmed by 0 bases and the J gene end by 9 bases; junction bases not matched to a gene: 3. In DNA form, the CDR3 reads TGTGCCAGCAGCTTGGTTGCGGGGGTTGAGCAGTTCTTC. Residues: CASSLVAGVEQFF.

The sample holds a few counts of this clone. The J gene is TRBJ2-7, the V gene TRBV19, with 8 bases lining up with TRBD2. Germline assignment: CDR1 LNHDA and CDR2 SQIVND (reference sequence). The CDR3 loop spans 14 amino acids. After removal of 3 bases from V and 2 bases from J, the junction contained 3 bases not matched to a gene. The CDR3 DNA sequence: TGTGCCAGTAGTATGAGAGCGGGAGCCTACGAGCAGTACTTC. Its protein product is CASSMRAGAYEQYF.

This chain links TRBV20-1 with TRBJ1-1; D is unresolved. Germline CDR1 reads DFQATT; CDR2 reads SNEGSKA (reference sequence). Trimming stripped 3 bases from V and 4 bases from J, with 6 bases between. This CDR3 contains 11 residues. The CDR3 DNA is TGCAGTGCTAGTGAGACCACTGAAGCTTTCTTT. Residues: CSASETTEAFF.

This chain uses TRBV5-8 with TRBJ2-1, with D uncertain. This CDR3 is built from 12 residues. Germline CDR1 is SGHTS and CDR2 is YDEGEE. V lost 5 bases, J lost 0 bases, and 3 bases lay in between. CDR3 DNA: TGTGCCAGCAGGGTCTCCTACAATGAGCAGTTCTTC. Translation: CASRVSYNEQFF. The entire variable domain, with the rest obtained from reference TRBV5-8 and TRBJ2-1, is as follows: EAGVTQSPTHLIKTRGQQATLRCSPISGHTSVYWYQQALGLGLQFLLWYDEGEERNRGNFPPRFSGRQFPNYSSELNVNALELEDSALYLCASRVSYNEQFFGPGTRLTVL.